The 32 T cell receptor beta chains listed next were all sequenced from one sample in a study of technical replicates of blood from several donors (TCRdb year 2017). Libraries were prepared through the immunoSEQ multiplex PCR assay. The source is immuneACCESS, and TCRdb retained only in-frame sequences with V and J called. Part of the clones is not carried over; for the studies checked, unresolved V genes explain less than half of this, and the remainder is unexplained. The sample has almost 65,000 clones on record, roughly 86% of them singletons. The ten largest clones represent 4.5% to 5.5% of the sample. The specimen sequenced was PBMCs. These receptors came from a human donor in good health. Some clones in this sample may be carry-over from other donors' samples.

The CDR3 nucleotides read TGTGCCAGCAGCGGGGTCGAGCGGGGCACCGGGGAGCTGTTTTTT. This translates into CASSGVERGTGELFF. The chain employs TRBV7-6 and TRBJ2-2, with 7 positions matching TRBD2. Looked up from germline, CDR1 is SGHVS and CDR2 is FNYEAQ. The CDR3 covers 15 residues. After removal of 5 bases from V and 4 bases from J, the junction contained 7 bases not matched to a gene.

The chain is built from TRBV7-2 and TRBJ2-3; 12 nucleotides match TRBD2. Germline loops: CDR1 SGHTA, CDR2 FQGNSA. The CDR3 runs to 17 residues. Losses at the gene ends were 5 bases for V and 6 bases for J; bases not matched to a gene: 12. The CDR3 region is CASSPGLAGGGWDTQYF. As DNA, the CDR3 is TGTGCCAGCAGCCCGGGACTAGCGGGTGGGGGGTGGGATACGCAGTATTTT.

This clone was counted only a few times. This chain links TRBV6-5 with TRBJ2-7; TRBD1 matches at 10 bases. The CDR3 loop spans 14 amino acids. CDR1 and CDR2 (germline): MNHEY, SVGAGI. The J segment lost 12 bases and the V segment lost 4 bases, leaving 12 bases of the junction unmatched. The CDR3 DNA sequence: TGTGCCAGCAGTTCCAACTCGGACAGGGGGGTTCGGTACTTC. Its protein is CASSSNSDRGVRYF.

The V call is TRBV2, the J call TRBJ1-1; D gene unclear. V lost 7 bases, J lost 0 bases, and 21 bases lay in between. Germline V CDR1 and CDR2: SNHLY, FYNNEI. The CDR3 is 17 residues long. The chain's CDR3 is CASTSSQFTILNTEAFF. CDR3 DNA: TGTGCCAGCACTAGCTCACAGTTCACGATCCTGAACACTGAAGCTTTCTTT.

This clone showed up just once. The chain links TRBV27 to TRBJ2-7, with TRBD2 matching over 8 bases. This CDR3 has 15 amino acids. CDR1 and CDR2 from the germline V gene are MNHEY and SMNVEV (reference sequence). Germline trimming cut 3 bases from V and 2 bases from J; bases unmatched to any gene: 6. CDR3: CASSLGAGGPYEQYF. CDR3 DNA sequence: TGTGCCAGCAGTTTGGGTGCGGGGGGCCCCTACGAGCAGTACTTC.

This rearrangement joins TRBV5-1 to TRBJ2-3; D not resolved. Germline values: CDR1 SGHRS, CDR2 YFSETQ. Trimming removed 4 bases at V and 10 bases at J, with 16 bases between. This CDR3 region has 13 residues. CDR3 amino acids: CASSLSYASAQYF. Here the CDR3 DNA reads TGCGCCAGCAGCCTCTCTTATGCCTCGGCGCAGTATTTT. The whole variable domain, filled in from reference TRBV5-1 and TRBJ2-3, reads KAGVTQTPRYLIKTRGQQVTLSCSPISGHRSVSWYQQTPGQGLQFLFEYFSETQRNKGNFPGRFSGRQFSNSRSEMNVSTLELGDSALYLCASSLSYASAQYFGPGTRLTVL.

This clone was observed many times. In nucleotides, the CDR3 is TGCGCCAGCAGCCAAGAACTACGGGACAGGTTCAATGAGCAGTTCTTC. Translated, it gives CASSQELRDRFNEQFF. This chain connects TRBV4-3 to TRBJ2-1; 8 nucleotides match TRBD1. This CDR3 is 16 amino acids long. The V gene's germline CDR1 is LGHNA and CDR2 YSLEER. The V gene end was trimmed by 0 bases and the J gene end by 6 bases; junction bases not matched to a gene: 7.

This rearrangement joins TRBV9 to TRBJ2-3; 8 positions match TRBD2. Germline V gene data show CDR1 as SGDLS and CDR2 as YYNGEE. The length of the CDR3 is 15 residues. With 0 bases clipped from V and 5 bases from J, the junction kept 5 bases outside the gene matches. The CDR3 bases are TGTGCCAGCAGCGTAGAAGCGGGAGTAGTAGATACGCAGTATTTT. Translation gives CASSVEAGVVDTQYF.

The chain has TRBV4-3 and TRBJ2-3, with a possible D match to TRBD2 (6 bases). V lost 1 base and J 0 bases, leaving 11 bases between the germline ends. The CDR3 contains 16 residues. Germline V lookup: CDR1 LGHNA, CDR2 YSLEER. The CDR3 nucleotides are TGCGCCAGCAGCCAAGTTAGCGGTCCTAGCACAGATACGCAGTATTTT. This codes for CASSQVSGPSTDTQYF.

The chain joins TRBV5-4 to TRBJ2-3, with D uncertain. Trimming left V 0 bases short and J 1 base short, with 3 bases between. Germline CDR1 SGHNT, CDR2 YYREEE (reference sequence). This CDR3 has 13 residues. The CDR3 here is CASSLVGTDTQYF. DNA of the CDR3: TGTGCCAGCAGCTTGGTCGGCACAGATACGCAGTATTTT.

The chain has TRBV7-6 and TRBJ2-7; possibly TRBD2 for D (6 bases). V gave up 5 bases and J gave up 2 bases, with 13 bases separating them. This CDR3 spans 14 amino acids. The germline V gene encodes CDR1 SGHVS and CDR2 FNYEAQ. CDR3 region: CASSLSGSAYEQYF. The CDR3 bases are TGTGCCAGCAGCCTTAGCGGATCAGCCTACGAGCAGTACTTC.

This chain links TRBV7-2 with TRBJ1-2; TRBD1 aligns across 11 bases. With V trimmed by 5 bases and J by 7 bases, 18 bases remained unmatched. From germline, CDR1 is SGHTA and CDR2 FQGNSA. The CDR3 length is 18 residues. The CDR3 sequence: CASSPTRTGGTGLFGYTF. CDR3 nucleotide sequence: TGTGCCAGCAGCCCTACCAGGACAGGGGGCACTGGTTTGTTTGGCTACACCTTC.

The J gene is TRBJ2-2, the V gene TRBV7-3; 9 bases are a match to TRBD2. CDR1 is SGHTA and CDR2 is FQGTGA in the germline V gene. The CDR3 covers 15 residues. V shed 9 bases, J shed 7 bases, and the junction held 12 bases outside the gene matches. The CDR3 nucleotides read TGTGCCAGTATCAACCTGGGACTAGCCGGCGGGGAGCTGTTTTTT. Amino acid sequence: CASINLGLAGGELFF. Complete variable domain (other parts from reference TRBV7-3 and TRBJ2-2): GAGVSQTPSNKVTEKGKYVELRCDPISGHTALYWYRQSLGQGPEFLIYFQGTGAADDSGLPNDRFFAVRPEGSVSTLKIQRTERGDSAVYLCASINLGLAGGELFFGEGSRLTVL.

Only a few counts were recorded for this clone. The rearrangement links TRBV10-3 to TRBJ1-2; possible D gene TRBD1, 6 bases. The CDR3 totals 13 residues. The V gene lost 8 bases and the J gene lost 3 bases, with 13 bases spanning the gap. Germline CDR1 is ENHRY and CDR2 is SYGVKD. The CDR3 loop reads CAIGYRDHYGYTF. The DNA of the CDR3 is TGTGCCATCGGCTACAGGGATCACTATGGCTACACCTTC.

The rearrangement links TRBV18 to TRBJ2-7, with 12 nucleotides matching TRBD1. CDR3 length equals 19 residues. V shed 4 bases and J 1 base; nucleotides not matched to a gene: 14. From germline, CDR1 is KGHSH and CDR2 LQKENI. The CDR3 spells CASSRAGQGATKTSYEQYF. The CDR3 DNA sequence: TGTGCCAGCTCACGCGCGGGACAGGGGGCGACTAAGACATCCTACGAGCAGTACTTC.

The chain combines TRBV7-2 with TRBJ2-5; 8 bases line up with TRBD2. The germline V gene encodes CDR1 SGHTA and CDR2 FQGNSA. V trimming: 6 bases; J trimming: 5 bases; junction bases outside the gene matches: 11. The CDR3 has 15 amino acids. CDR3 sequence reads: CASSPLAAPRETQYF. The CDR3 nucleotides read TGTGCCAGCAGTCCACTAGCGGCCCCCCGGGAGACCCAGTACTTC.

This clone was seen once. The chain uses TRBV4-3 and TRBJ2-3; TRBD1 is a possible D gene (6 bases). CDR3 length equals 15 residues. Per the germline V gene, CDR1 is LGHNA and CDR2 is YSLEER. V shed 0 bases and J shed 1 base, with 8 bases lying between them. CDR3 protein: CASSQDRTGTDTQYF. The DNA for the CDR3 is TGCGCCAGCAGCCAAGATAGGACAGGCACAGATACGCAGTATTTT.

This clone was counted once. The V call is TRBV19, the J call TRBJ2-7; D is unclear. Between the trimmed V and J ends, which lost 6 bases and 4 bases, there was a span of 4 bases. The CDR3 consists of 10 residues. CDR1 and CDR2 (germline): LNHDA, SQIVND (reference sequence). CDR3 nucleotide sequence: TGTGCCAGTAGGAGTTACGAGCAGTACTTC. Protein sequence: CASRSYEQYF.

The V gene is TRBV5-1, the J gene TRBJ1-1; the match to TRBD1 covers 7 bases. V lost 6 bases and J lost 5; bases outside the gene matches: 7. The germline V gene has CDR1 SGHRS and CDR2 YFSETQ. The CDR3 covers 13 residues. The DNA of the CDR3 is TGCGCCAGCACCGAGGTACAGGGGACTGAAGCTTTCTTT. It codes for CASTEVQGTEAFF. Supplemented by reference TRBV5-1 and TRBJ1-1, the full variable domain reads KAGVTQTPRYLIKTRGQQVTLSCSPISGHRSVSWYQQTPGQGLQFLFEYFSETQRNKGNFPGRFSGRQFSNSRSEMNVSTLELGDSALYLCASTEVQGTEAFFGQGTRLTVV.

This chain links TRBV1 with TRBJ2-3; the D call TRBD1 from the table was never checked on the DNA. TRBV1 is termed a pseudogene. The CDR3 runs to 16 residues. Here the CDR3 reads CTSSPGQGRSCDTQYF. The DNA for the CDR3 is TGCACCAGCAGCCCTGGACAGGGGAGATCATGCGATACGCAGTATTTT.

This chain's CDR3 is CASSRAGGVNEQFF. The CDR3 coding sequence is TGTGCCAGCAGCCGGGCGGGAGGGGTCAATGAGCAGTTCTTC. The chain combines TRBV9 with TRBJ2-1; 9 bases line up with TRBD2. Germline assignment: CDR1 SGDLS and CDR2 YYNGEE. The CDR3 sequence is 14 residues long. The V segment lost 4 bases and the J segment 6 bases; nucleotides outside the gene matches: 5. Drawing the rest from reference TRBV9 and TRBJ2-1, the complete variable domain is DSGVTQTPKHLITATGQRVTLRCSPRSGDLSVYWYQQSLDQGLQFLIQYYNGEERAKGNILERFSAQQFPDLHSELNLSSLELGDSALYFCASSRAGGVNEQFFGPGTRLTVL.

This clone was detected only once. The J gene is TRBJ1-2, the V gene TRBV30; D gene ambiguous. V lost 2 bases and J lost 5, with 9 bases in between. Germline V gene lookup returns CDR1 GTSNPN and CDR2 SVGIG (reference sequence). This CDR3 has 12 amino acids. The CDR3 DNA reads as TGTGCCTGGAGTCAGGAGGAATATGGCTACACCTTC. Its translation is CAWSQEEYGYTF.

CDR3 nucleotides: TGCAGCCGAGGGCGGGGTGATACGCAGTATTTT. This sequence encodes CSRGRGDTQYF. The V gene is TRBV20-1, the J gene TRBJ2-3; D is perhaps TRBD2 (6 bases). The CDR3 spans 11 residues. In germline, CDR1 is DFQATT, CDR2 SNEGSKA (reference sequence).

The V call is TRBV20-1, the J call TRBJ2-4, with D perhaps TRBD2 (6 bases). Trimming removed 7 bases from V and 8 bases from J, with 12 bases in between. Germline V gene lookup returns CDR1 DFQATT and CDR2 SNEGSKA (reference sequence). This CDR3 spans 11 amino acids. The CDR3, as DNA: TGCAGTGTTACGAGGGAGGACATTCAGTACTTC. It specifies CSVTREDIQYF.

The rearrangement uses TRBV19 and TRBJ2-2; 7 nucleotides align to TRBD1. With 10 bases clipped from V and 1 base from J, the junction kept 3 bases outside the gene matches. Looked up from germline, CDR1 is LNHDA and CDR2 is SQIVND (reference sequence). CDR3 length: 13 amino acids. The CDR3 DNA follows: TGTGCCACGCGGACAGGGAACACCGGGGAGCTGTTTTTT. This encodes CATRTGNTGELFF.

In its sample, this clone was seen once. The chain joins TRBV5-1 to TRBJ2-5; perhaps TRBD2 as D (7 bases). CDR3 length equals 15 residues. The V end lost 4 bases, the J end lost 3 bases, and 16 bases lay between the germline ends. Germline CDR1 reads SGHRS; CDR2 reads YFSETQ. CDR3 region: CASSPRGGTEETQYF. The CDR3 DNA reads as TGCGCCAGCAGCCCAAGGGGGGGGACTGAAGAGACCCAGTACTTC.

The chain uses TRBV2 and TRBJ1-6, with TRBD1 matching over 7 bases. Germline loops: CDR1 SNHLY, CDR2 FYNNEI. Trimming at V came to 7 bases and at J to 7 bases, leaving 7 bases not matched to a gene. This CDR3 contains 14 residues. CDR3 sequence (DNA): TGTGCCAGCAAAACCGGGACAGAAAATTCACCCCTCCACTTT. Protein product: CASKTGTENSPLHF. Drawing the rest from reference TRBV2 and TRBJ1-6, the complete variable domain is EPEVTQTPSHQVTQMGQEVILRCVPISNHLYFYWYRQILGQKVEFLVSFYNNEISEKSEIFDDQFSVERPDGSNFTLKIRSTKLEDSAMYFCASKTGTENSPLHFGNGTRLTVT.

The CDR3 loop reads CASSYSDQGNQPQHF. The CDR3 coding sequence is TGTGCCAGCAGTTACTCCGACCAGGGCAATCAGCCCCAGCATTTT. This sequence joins TRBV6-5 and TRBJ1-5; D gene ambiguous. The CDR3 is made up of 15 amino acids. Germline V gene data show CDR1 as MNHEY and CDR2 as SVGAGI. Trimming stripped 0 bases from V and 2 bases from J, with 8 bases between.

The chain combines TRBV6-5 with TRBJ1-1; no firm D call. Per the germline V gene, CDR1 is MNHEY and CDR2 is SVGAGI. Trimming cost V 0 bases and J 7 bases, with 12 bases left between them. This CDR3 region has 14 residues. The CDR3: CASSYSRPRFEAFF. CDR3 DNA: TGTGCCAGCAGTTACTCAAGACCTAGGTTTGAAGCTTTCTTT.

This clone was observed a few times. DNA of the CDR3: TGTGCCAGCAGCTCTTGGACTACCACGGGCCGGGAGACCCAGTACTTC. It encodes CASSSWTTTGRETQYF. V and J are TRBV7-9 and TRBJ2-5; D is perhaps TRBD2 (6 bases). The CDR3 is made up of 16 amino acids. Trimming stripped 4 bases from V and 5 bases from J, with 20 bases between. CDR1 is SEHNR, CDR2 FQNEAQ, per germline (reference sequence).

This clone was detected only once. V gene TRBV25-1 combines with J gene TRBJ2-7, with D perhaps matching TRBD2 (5 bases). Germline CDR1 is MGHDK and CDR2 is SYGVNS. The V end lost 9 bases, the J end lost 7 bases, and 25 bases lay between the germline ends. The CDR3 extends over 15 amino acids. This chain's CDR3 is CASEASTLGEGEQYF. The DNA of the CDR3 is TGTGCCAGTGAGGCAAGTACCTTGGGCGAGGGTGAGCAGTACTTC.

The chain has TRBV6-1 and TRBJ2-1; D might be TRBD2 (5 bases). V shed 2 bases and J shed 0 bases, with 11 bases lying between them. CDR1 MNHNS and CDR2 SASEGT come from the germline V gene. The CDR3 runs 16 residues. CDR3 bases: TGTGCCAGCAGTGAATTTATAGGGAGCTCCTACAATGAGCAGTTCTTC. This translates into CASSEFIGSSYNEQFF.